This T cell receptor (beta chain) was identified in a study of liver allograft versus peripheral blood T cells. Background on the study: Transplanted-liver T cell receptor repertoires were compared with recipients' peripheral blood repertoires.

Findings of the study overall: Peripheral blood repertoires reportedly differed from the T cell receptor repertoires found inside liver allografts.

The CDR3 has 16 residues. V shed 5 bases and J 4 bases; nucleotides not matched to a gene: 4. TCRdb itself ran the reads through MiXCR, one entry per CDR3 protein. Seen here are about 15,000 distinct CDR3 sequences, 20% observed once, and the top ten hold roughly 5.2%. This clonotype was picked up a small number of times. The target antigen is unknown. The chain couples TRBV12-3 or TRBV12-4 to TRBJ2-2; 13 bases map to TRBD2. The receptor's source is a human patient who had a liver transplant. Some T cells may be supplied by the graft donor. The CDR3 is CASSPTSGGITGELFF. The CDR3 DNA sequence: TGTGCCAGCAGTCCGACTAGCGGGGGGATCACCGGGGAGCTGTTTTTT.